These 16 T cell receptor delta chains were all obtained from the same sample, sequenced in a study of Vδ1+ human thymocytes. Study-wide results and limits: Thymic TRG and TRD repertoires appeared highly polyclonal.

Sequences come from RNA converted to cDNA by reverse transcription. CDR3 amplicons came from multiplex PCR with pooled V-gene forward and constant-region reverse primers. TCRdb called clones anew from the multiplex PCR reads with CATT. Altogether fewer than 90,000 delta-chain clones are present, around 32% being singletons, with the ten largest covering approximately 0.3%. Their specific antigens are unknown. The sample comprised Vdelta1+ gamma-delta thymocytes from the thymus. Noted subset: FACS-sorted CD3+ TCRalphabeta- TCRVdelta1+ TCRVdelta2- thymocytes. The receptors were gathered from a boy under two years old who had congenital heart surgery.

This clone came up a few times. The chain uses TRDV1 and TRDJ1; 9 bases match TRDD3. Trimming took 5 bases from V and 0 from J; bases not matched to a gene: 49. The CDR3 has 30 amino acids. CDR1 TSWWSYY and CDR2 QGS come from the germline V gene. The CDR3 DNA reads TGTGCTCTTGGGTGCCCCCCGGGGATGTCGACTTCGCCTGATGAATTCCTACGGGCCTGCTGGGGGATGTACACCGATAAACTCATCTTT. Its protein is CALGCPPGMSTSPDEFLRACWGMYTDKLIF.

This clone was counted only a few times. The J gene is TRDJ1, the V gene TRDV1; perhaps TRDD2 as D (9 bases). Trimming took off 2 bases at V and 2 bases at J, with 36 bases between the two ends. The length of the CDR3 is 23 residues. CDR1 is TSWWSYY and CDR2 is QGS in the germline V gene. CDR3 residues: CALGEGQAFLRRVLGVPTDKLIF. The CDR3 nucleotides read TGTGCTCTTGGGGAAGGTCAGGCCTTCCTACGTAGGGTACTGGGGGTCCCTACCGATAAACTCATCTTT.

The chain has TRDV1 and TRDJ1, with D perhaps matching TRDD2 (6 bases). V lost 4 bases and J 3 bases, leaving 30 bases between the germline ends. The CDR3 is 20 residues long. The V gene's germline CDR1 is TSWWSYY and CDR2 QGS. The CDR3 DNA reads TGTGCTCTTGGGGGGCCATACGCTTCCTCTGCCGGGGGTCAAGCCGATAAACTCATCTTT. Translation gives CALGGPYASSAGGQADKLIF.

The rearrangement links TRDV1 to TRDJ1; TRDD3 agrees at 12 bases. The V gene end was trimmed by 0 bases and the J gene end by 1 base; junction bases not matched to a gene: 12. Germline values: CDR1 TSWWSYY, CDR2 QGS. The CDR3 runs to 20 residues. As DNA, the CDR3 is TGTGCTCTTGGGGAACTCAACGGCGTACTGGGGGATACATGCACCGATAAACTCATCTTT. Its protein product is CALGELNGVLGDTCTDKLIF.

On this clone itself: Within the sample, other DNA sequences also encode this same CDR3. The chain couples TRDV2 to TRDJ1, with D possibly TRDD3 on 5 matching bases. Germline V lookup: CDR1 GEAIGNYY, CDR2 EKD. CDR3 length: 18 residues. Between the trimmed V and J ends, which lost 0 bases and 0 bases, there was a span of 19 bases. The CDR3 here is CACDTGGVGIWYTDKLIF. Here the CDR3 DNA reads TGTGCCTGTGACACCGGGGGGGTTGGGATCTGGTACACCGATAAACTCATCTTT.

A note on this clone: Other DNA sequences in the sample encode the same CDR3. This rearrangement joins TRDV1 to TRDJ1; 8 nucleotides align to TRDD3. CDR1 and CDR2 (germline): TSWWSYY, QGS. After removal of 0 bases from V and 0 bases from J, the junction contained 6 bases not matched to a gene. CDR3 length equals 17 residues. The CDR3 sequence: CALGELRGLGDTDKLIF. The CDR3 DNA is TGTGCTCTTGGGGAACTACGGGGACTGGGGGACACCGATAAACTCATCTTT.

The V gene is TRDV1, the J gene TRDJ1; D perhaps matches TRDD2 (9 bases). This CDR3 comprises 22 residues. V was clipped by 5 bases and J by 4 bases, with 38 bases between them. Germline loops: CDR1 TSWWSYY, CDR2 QGS. CDR3 in amino acids: CALGPPFLRGVWWGIAHDKLIF. The DNA of the CDR3 is TGTGCTCTTGGGCCCCCCTTCCTACGAGGGGTTTGGTGGGGGATCGCCCACGATAAACTCATCTTT.

This clone was observed a handful of times. The chain recombines TRDV1 with TRDJ1; 10 bases are a match to TRDD3. J gave up 0 bases and V 3 bases, and 28 bases lay outside the gene matches. This CDR3 is 24 amino acids long. CDR1 is TSWWSYY, CDR2 QGS, per germline. The CDR3 is CALGDRFLLALRNGGYPHTDKLIF. The DNA of the CDR3 is TGTGCTCTTGGGGACCGCTTCCTACTAGCTCTCCGAAATGGGGGATACCCACACACCGATAAACTCATCTTT.

This clone was counted only a few times. The junction departs from the called germline gene at one end, perhaps through a read error. The V gene is TRDV1, the J gene TRDJ1, with 13 bases identical to TRDD3. CDR1 is TSWWSYY and CDR2 is QGS in the germline V gene. CDR3 length: 23 residues. This CDR3 reads CALGGGALRWLTGGYGDTDRLIF. CDR3 sequence (DNA): TGTGCTCTTGGGGGCGGGGCCCTCCGGTGGTTGACTGGGGGATACGGGGACACCGATAGACTCATCTTT.

The chain couples TRDV2 to TRDJ1; 9 bases match TRDD3. V was pared by 5 bases and J by 0 bases, with 9 bases of the junction left unmatched. There are 16 residues in the CDR3. CDR1 GEAIGNYY and CDR2 EKD come from the germline V gene. CDR3 sequence: CACAWVGDNNTDKLIF. The CDR3 region has the DNA TGTGCCTGTGCCTGGGTGGGGGATAATAACACCGATAAACTCATCTTT.

The V call is TRDV1, the J call TRDJ1; TRDD3 aligns across 7 bases. Germline assignment: CDR1 TSWWSYY and CDR2 QGS. The junction had 29 bases not matched to a gene; V was cut back by 3 bases and J by 4 bases. This CDR3 has 22 amino acids. This CDR3 reads CALGESPGLGGTAIDGGDKLIF. CDR3 nucleotide sequence: TGTGCTCTTGGGGAGAGCCCTGGTCTGGGGGGGACCGCCATTGATGGTGGCGATAAACTCATCTTT.

The sample holds a few counts of this clone. The chain recombines TRDV1 with TRDJ1; 12 bases map to TRDD3. The CDR3 consists of 19 residues. Per germline, CDR1 TSWWSYY and CDR2 QGS. V gave up 2 bases and J gave up 1 base; unmatched junction bases: 11. The CDR3 DNA reads TGTGCTCTTGGGGAAGACTTCTGGGGGATACGCGGGGGCACCGATAAACTCATCTTT. This encodes CALGEDFWGIRGGTDKLIF.

V usage is TRDV1 and J usage is TRDJ1, with D tentatively TRDD3 (6 bases). The CDR3 extends over 21 amino acids. The germline gives CDR1 TSWWSYY, CDR2 QGS. V was cut by 1 base and J by 3 bases, with 30 bases left in between. The CDR3 loop is CALGEPVYSPGIPRGPDKLIF. The CDR3 region has the DNA TGTGCTCTTGGGGAACCAGTGTACTCTCCGGGGATCCCCCGTGGGCCCGATAAACTCATCTTT.

This chain links TRDV1 with TRDJ1, with TRDD3 identical over 10 bases. The length of the CDR3 is 20 residues. In germline, CDR1 is TSWWSYY, CDR2 QGS. V shed 0 bases, J shed 0 bases, and the junction held 13 bases outside the gene matches. The CDR3, as DNA: TGTGCTCTTGGGGAACTATTCAGGTGGGGGATACTCGGGAACACCGATAAACTCATCTTT. This codes for CALGELFRWGILGNTDKLIF.

This chain connects TRDV1 to TRDJ1; 10 positions agree with TRDD3. The CDR3 contains 17 residues. V lost 2 bases, J lost 3 bases, and 9 bases stayed unmatched. Germline CDR1 is TSWWSYY and CDR2 is QGS. The CDR3 here is CALGERRTGGCPDKLIF. The CDR3 region has the DNA TGTGCTCTTGGGGAAAGGAGGACTGGGGGATGTCCCGATAAACTCATCTTT.

Comments on this clone: Just one base apart from a much larger clone, this may be a read error. The chain uses TRDV2 and TRDJ1, with D uncertain. Deletions cut 5 bases from V and 2 bases from J, with 11 bases between. CDR1 and CDR2 from the germline V gene are GEAIGNYY and EKD. This CDR3 has 13 residues. CDR3 residues: CACGSPETDKLIF. The CDR3 DNA is TGTGCCTGTGGCAGTCCAGAGACCGATAAACTCATCTTT.